This passage covers 20 T cell receptor beta chains from one sample sequenced in a study of T-cell memory formation after mild COVID-19. TCRdb processed the 5' RACE reads anew with MiXCR; each CDR3 protein has one entry. The sample carries about 160,000 distinct CDR3 sequences, around 30% recorded once. The specimen was PBMCs or a T cell subset sorted from them (not recorded which). The source of these receptors is an adult woman who had mild COVID-19 (a few samples of this study predate the infection). Cell type and time point are not known.

This clonotype was detected only a few times. The chain carries TRBV7-9 and TRBJ2-1, with 9 bases that match TRBD2. Germline V gives CDR1 SEHNR, CDR2 FQNEAQ (reference sequence). Germline trimming cut 3 bases from V and 9 bases from J; bases unmatched to any gene: 9. The CDR3 has 15 residues. For the CDR3, the DNA is TGTGCCAGCAGCTTTCTTAGCGGGAGTGGTACTGAGCAGTTCTTC. The encoded protein is CASSFLSGSGTEQFF.

V and J are TRBV4-1 and TRBJ2-1; the match to TRBD2 covers 8 bases. Germline CDR1 is MGHRA and CDR2 is YSYEKL. With V trimmed by 0 bases and J by 4 bases, 11 bases remained unmatched. CDR3 length: 18 amino acids. CDR3 nucleotides: TGCGCCAGCAGCCAAGATGCATATCGGGGGGGACCTTACAATGAGCAGTTCTTC. Its protein is CASSQDAYRGGPYNEQFF.

The genes are TRBV20-1 and TRBJ2-3, with 10 bases identical to TRBD1. Germline lookup yields CDR1 DFQATT and CDR2 SNEGSKA (reference sequence). The CDR3 loop spans 15 amino acids. V trimming: 2 bases; J trimming: 3 bases; junction bases outside the gene matches: 5. In nucleotides, the CDR3 is TGCAGTGCTAGACCCCGACAGGGGGCGACAGATACGCAGTATTTT. It translates to CSARPRQGATDTQYF.

The rearrangement links TRBV5-1 to TRBJ2-3, with D perhaps matching TRBD1 (5 bases). Germline V gives CDR1 SGHRS, CDR2 YFSETQ. V lost 1 base and J lost 2, with 8 bases in between. This CDR3 contains 14 residues. The CDR3 DNA follows: TGCGCCAGCAGCTTGAGACAGTACACAGATACGCAGTATTTT. Encoded protein: CASSLRQYTDTQYF.

This sequence joins TRBV29-1 and TRBJ2-1; possible D gene TRBD2, 6 bases. The V end lost 6 bases, the J end lost 0 bases, and 21 bases lay between the germline ends. The CDR3 is made up of 17 amino acids. Germline CDR1 is SQVTM and CDR2 is ANQGSEA. Here the CDR3 DNA reads TGCAGCGTCCAACCCTTTGTGGGGGGACTCTCCTACAATGAGCAGTTCTTC. This codes for CSVQPFVGGLSYNEQFF.

This clonotype was seen more than once but under ten times. The chain couples TRBV27 to TRBJ2-3, with 8 bases that match TRBD1. The CDR3 is 16 amino acids. V trimming: 4 bases; J trimming: 7 bases; junction bases outside the gene matches: 13. Germline V gene sequence: CDR1 MNHEY, CDR2 SMNVEV (reference sequence). In DNA form, the CDR3 reads TGTGCCAGCAGTTCGAAGGGACAGGAAGGAACGCATACGCAGTATTTT. This encodes CASSSKGQEGTHTQYF.

The V call is TRBV6-1, the J call TRBJ2-5; TRBD2 matches 8 bases. After removal of 4 bases from V and 3 bases from J, the junction contained 16 bases not matched to a gene. From germline, CDR1 is MNHNS and CDR2 SASEGT. The length of the CDR3 is 18 residues. This chain's CDR3 is CASSVGLAGAATKETQYF. CDR3 coding DNA: TGTGCCAGCAGTGTCGGACTAGCAGGAGCTGCTACTAAAGAGACCCAGTACTTC.

This clonotype was detected only a few times. V is TRBV24-1 and J is TRBJ2-2; either TRBD1 or TRBD2 may supply D (5 bases each). CDR3 length: 15 amino acids. CDR1 and CDR2 from the germline V gene are KGHDR and SFDVKD. V lost 0 bases to trimming and J lost 7 bases, with 11 bases between them. DNA for the CDR3: TGTGCCACCAGTGATTTGAGAGGGGCCGGCGGGGAGCTGTTTTTT. It is translated as CATSDLRGAGGELFF.

This clonotype has a handful of counts. This rearrangement joins TRBV6-4 to TRBJ2-6, with D uncertain. CDR1 and CDR2 from the germline V gene are MRHNA and SNTAGT. The CDR3 contains 15 residues. The V end was cut by 2 bases, the J end by 1 base, with 6 bases between. CDR3 in amino acids: CASSDTQSGANVLTF. The CDR3 DNA follows: TGTGCCAGCAGTGACACCCAGTCTGGGGCCAACGTCCTGACTTTC.

This clonotype has just a few counts. V is TRBV6-4 and J is TRBJ1-1; D unclear. This CDR3 comprises 15 residues. Trimming cost V 6 bases and J 1 base, with 15 bases left between them. Germline CDR1 MRHNA, CDR2 SNTAGT. CDR3 residues: CASRLEGQSNTEAFF. The CDR3 DNA reads as TGTGCCAGCAGGCTCGAAGGCCAATCGAACACTGAAGCTTTCTTT.

The CDR3 sequence: CASQRTGPNQPQHF. DNA of the CDR3: TGTGCCAGCCAGAGGACAGGTCCCAATCAGCCCCAGCATTTT. The chain employs TRBV7-9 and TRBJ1-5; TRBD1 aligns across 7 bases. The CDR3 spans 14 residues. J was trimmed by 3 bases and V by 8 bases; bases with no gene match: 7. Per germline, CDR1 SEHNR and CDR2 FQNEAQ (reference sequence).

V usage is TRBV20-1 and J usage is TRBJ2-7; the D gene is possibly TRBD2 (6 bases). This CDR3 is 14 amino acids long. The V gene's germline CDR1 is DFQATT and CDR2 SNEGSKA (reference sequence). V shed 0 bases and J shed 6 bases, with 15 bases lying between them. The CDR3 reads CSARDTRDFGEQYF. The CDR3 DNA sequence: TGCAGTGCTAGAGATACCCGGGACTTCGGCGAGCAGTACTTC.

The chain links TRBV12-3 or TRBV12-4 to TRBJ2-7; 7 bases fit TRBD2. The CDR3 is made up of 16 amino acids. Losses at the gene ends were 7 bases for V and 3 bases for J; bases not matched to a gene: 15. The CDR3 nucleotides read TGTGCCAGCACCATTAGCGGGTCTACGCTCAACTACGAGCAGTACTTC. Amino acid sequence: CASTISGSTLNYEQYF.

The chain employs TRBV29-1 and TRBJ2-7, with 8 bases identical to TRBD1. Trimming took 7 bases from V and 5 from J; bases not matched to a gene: 7. The CDR3 runs 12 residues. Germline V gives CDR1 SQVTM, CDR2 ANQGSEA. CDR3 nucleotide sequence: TGCAGCGCGGGACAGGCTTCGAACGAGCAGTACTTC. This translates into CSAGQASNEQYF.

This clonotype was seen a few times. The V gene is TRBV7-9, the J gene TRBJ2-7; D is perhaps TRBD2 (5 bases). V was clipped by 6 bases and J by 0 bases, with 18 bases between them. The CDR3 spans 16 residues. The germline gives CDR1 SEHNR, CDR2 FQNEAQ (reference sequence). Here the CDR3 reads CASSSSRDPTSYEQYF. In nucleotides, the CDR3 is TGTGCCAGCAGTTCTAGCCGGGATCCCACCTCCTACGAGCAGTACTTC.

This clonotype was detected a few times. The chain recombines TRBV5-1 with TRBJ2-3; D is tentatively TRBD1 or TRBD2 (5 bases each). The ends were cut back, 2 bases at V and 6 bases at J, with 19 bases in the middle. The CDR3 runs to 16 residues. Germline V gene data show CDR1 as SGHRS and CDR2 as YFSETQ. The CDR3 DNA is TGCGCCAGCAGCTTACCAACCGGGACCCCCGTGGATACGCAGTATTTT. As protein: CASSLPTGTPVDTQYF.

This clonotype came up many times. The gene calls are TRBV5-5 and TRBJ2-7, with D maybe TRBD1 (5 bases). Trimming pared 4 bases from V and 6 bases from J, leaving 17 bases between. Germline CDR1 reads SGHKS; CDR2 reads YYEKEE (reference sequence). CDR3 size: 14 residues. The CDR3 DNA reads as TGTGCCAGCAGCCCAACAGGAATGGGGTTCGAGCAGTACTTC. Its protein product is CASSPTGMGFEQYF. Full variable domain (remainder filled in from reference TRBV5-5 and TRBJ2-7): DAGVTQSPTHLIKTRGQQVTLRCSPISGHKSVSWYQQVLGQGPQFIFQYYEKEERGRGNFPDRFSARQFPNYSSELNVNALLLGDSALYLCASSPTGMGFEQYFGPGTRLTVT.

This clonotype was detected only a few times. The chain links TRBV20-1 to TRBJ2-5; no firm D call. The CDR3 loop spans 14 amino acids. Germline CDR1 is DFQATT and CDR2 is SNEGSKA (reference sequence). V gave up 0 bases and J gave up 5 bases, with 13 bases separating them. The CDR3 spells CSARDKASPETQYF. Written as DNA, the CDR3 is TGCAGTGCTAGAGATAAAGCCAGCCCCGAGACCCAGTACTTC.

The V and J genes are TRBV7-9 and TRBJ2-7, with a possible D match to TRBD2 (6 bases). The CDR3 extends over 12 amino acids. The V gene lost 5 bases and the J gene lost 5 bases, with 10 bases spanning the gap. CDR1 is SEHNR, CDR2 FQNEAQ, per germline (reference sequence). In nucleotides, the CDR3 is TGTGCCAGCAGCGGCGGGACCGACGAGCAGTACTTC. Translation gives CASSGGTDEQYF.

This chain joins TRBV6-5 and TRBJ2-2; unclear D gene. V lost 0 bases and J lost 6, with 5 bases in between. The CDR3 is 13 residues long. The V gene's germline CDR1 is MNHEY and CDR2 SVGAGI. The CDR3 loop reads CASSYSWSGELFF. The CDR3 nucleotides read TGTGCCAGCAGTTACTCTTGGTCCGGGGAGCTGTTTTTT.